This T cell receptor (beta chain) was recovered during a study of blood T cell repertoires in COVID-19. As originally analysed: Scientists estimated how many nucleated cells there were by amplifying reference gene primers. TCRdb's table, derived via immunoSEQ multiplex PCR, lists solely in-frame clones and lacks some. V, J and clone size were drawn from that table, and D and trimming were deduced from the DNA. The repertoire holds about 190,000 clones, roughly 77% seen once, with roughly 12% in the top ten. Losses at the gene ends were 3 bases for V and 7 bases for J; bases not matched to a gene: 7. The CDR3 sequence is 17 residues long. Germline V gives CDR1 LNHNV, CDR2 YYDKDF (reference sequence).

The gene calls are TRBV15 and TRBJ2-1; TRBD2 agrees at 15 bases. The sequenced sample was peripheral blood. The receptor's source is a woman of 80 years or more with COVID-19, enrolled during active disease. This CDR3 is CATSSRAGTSGGNEQFF. The CDR3 DNA is TGTGCCACCAGCAGCAGAGCCGGGACTAGCGGGGGGAATGAGCAGTTCTTC.